Reported below is one T cell receptor (beta chain). This receptor's antigen is unknown. No per-base quality is available; no much larger clone lies one base away. The CDR3 runs 13 amino acids, cysteine and phenylalanine included. Left in the record is the CDR3 DNA by itself, 39 bases read in frame from the first base. V was cut back by 4 bases and J by 10 bases, leaving a gap of 14 bases between them. CDR1 and CDR2 are drawn from the germline V gene (reference sequence): GTSNPN, SVGIG. Collaborating institutions collected whole blood in K2EDTA tubes following their own protocols. For TCRbeta analysis, collaborators shipped samples as frozen whole blood, isolated PBMCs, or DNA extracted from either of those sample types. The data are from a study of blood T cell repertoires in COVID-19 (dated by TCRdb to the early 2020s). For the wider study: The collaborator samples originated in the United States, Italy and Spain and spanned the acute and convalescent phases of COVID-19. The samples were drawn from two sources: the first 160 participants of the ongoing ImmuneRACE study, and 1,254 subjects contributed by 6 global collaborators. The repertoires were released in a freely available public database intended as a resource for research on the immune response to SARS-CoV-2. The prospective study material was composed of cDNA or gDNA derived from T cells, B-cell-depleted T cells, or PBMCs. HLA class I and class II types, where available, came from metadata supplied by the sample provider rather than from assay-based typing. Sample metadata almost always included a de-identified subject ID, COVID-19 status, age in years and sex. Deeply sampled blood TCRbeta repertoires from subjects exposed to, actively infected with, or recovered from COVID-19 were included in the dataset.

TCRbeta CDR3 regions were amplified from genomic DNA by means of the immunoSEQ Assay, a bias-controlled multiplex PCR. The authors' pipeline ran thus. The number of nucleated cells in each sample was estimated from the amplification of reference gene primers within the assay. To quantify the absolute abundance of each unique TCRbeta CDR3 rearrangement, sequence reads were collapsed and filtered. For each sample, productive Simpson clonality was calculated as the square root of Simpson's diversity index over productive rearrangements. TCRdb obtained this table from immuneACCESS and retained in-frame rearrangements with V and J assigned. These tables miss some clones; where compared with another copy, unresolved V genes account for less than half of the shortfall, and the remainder is unexplained. V and J calls and clone size come straight from that table; D and trimming were deduced from the DNA. The sample table contains about 39,000 clones; only one count was recorded for around 80% of them. The top ten clones comprise 10% of the sample.

The study at large found these results: How much clinical and demographic metadata was included differed by source and by participant, and the metadata was provided uncurated.

Rearrangement joined TRBV30 to TRBJ1-6; D gene: possibly TRBD1, on 5 matching bases. The specimen sequenced was peripheral blood. The sequence was obtained from a man aged 60-69 years in a cohort sampled during active COVID-19. The CDR3 has the sequence CAWTRGGYSPLHF. The nucleotide sequence is TGTGCCTGGACGAGGGGAGGATACTCACCCCTCCACTTT.